This TCR beta chain was sequenced during a study of OX40 agonist ivuxolimab in advanced cancers. About this clone itself: The antigen is not known. At the DNA level, this CDR3 is encoded by other sequences in the same sample as well.

Study-wide results and caveats: Expanded clones belonging to CD8+ T cells outnumbered, on average, those of CD4+. Among the lowest peripheral clonal expansion occurred in 0.1-3.0 mg/kg partial responders.

The V and J ends lost 3 bases and 0 bases respectively, with 6 bases between them. Germline lookup yields CDR1 KGHSH and CDR2 LQKENI. The CDR3 totals 14 residues. The table came from immunoSEQ multiplex PCR; TCRdb's copy has only in-frame clones and leaves some out. Among tens of thousands of clones listed, around 90% were seen once. The chain joins TRBV18 to TRBJ1-3; D remains unclear. The sample consisted of CD4+ or CD8+ T cells sorted from blood, taken in a trial of the OX40 agonist ivuxolimab. The receptor's source is an adult with an advanced solid tumor such as melanoma, head and neck, liver or kidney cancer. The CDR3 loop reads CASSPGISGNTIYF. For the CDR3, the DNA is TGTGCCAGCTCACCGGGGATCTCTGGAAACACCATATATTTT.